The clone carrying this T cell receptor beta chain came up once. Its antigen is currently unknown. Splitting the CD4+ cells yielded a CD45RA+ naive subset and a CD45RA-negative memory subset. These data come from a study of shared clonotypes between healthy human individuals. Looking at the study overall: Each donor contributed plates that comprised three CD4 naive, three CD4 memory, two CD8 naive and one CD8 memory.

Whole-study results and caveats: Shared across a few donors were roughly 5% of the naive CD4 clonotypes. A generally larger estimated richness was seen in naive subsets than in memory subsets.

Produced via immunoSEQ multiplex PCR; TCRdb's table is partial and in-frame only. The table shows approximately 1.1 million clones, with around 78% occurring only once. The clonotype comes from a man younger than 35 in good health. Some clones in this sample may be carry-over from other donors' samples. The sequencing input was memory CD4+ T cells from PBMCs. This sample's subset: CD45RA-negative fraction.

The CDR3 DNA reads as TGTGCCATCAGGAGGGGTACAGGAGCCGAGCAGTACTTC. Protein sequence: CAIRRGTGAEQYF. The V and J genes are TRBV10-3 and TRBJ2-7; D tentatively reads TRBD1 or TRBD2 (5 bases each). The germline V gene has CDR1 ENHRY and CDR2 SYGVKD. The CDR3 length is 13 residues. The V gene lost 6 bases and the J gene lost 6 bases, with 15 bases spanning the gap.